This is a list of T cell receptor beta chains from one sample in a study of blood T cell repertoires in COVID-19. Using immunoSEQ multiplex PCR, the repertoire was profiled, and TCRdb retains in-frame clones only, with some absent. The sample has some 250,000 clones; around 88% are singletons. Sequencing input: peripheral blood. All receptors derive from a man aged 25 to 45 with active or convalescent COVID-19. Each CDR3 is given with its conserved first and last residue. Fields, in order: CDR3 DNA, CDR3 protein, D gene, V gene, clone size, J gene. The D gene is left open where the match is weak. Size is stated for part of the rows, as once, few or many counts, or as a class when the clone is expanded.

CDR3nt: TGTGCCAGTAGTATCGGGGGATCCTACAATGAGCAGTTCTTC
CDR3aa: CASSIGGSYNEQFF
d_gene: -
v_gene: TRBV19
abundance: -
j_gene: TRBJ2-1

CDR3nt: TGTGCCACCAGTGACCCTAGGACTAGCGGCAATGAGCAGTTCTTC
CDR3aa: CATSDPRTSGNEQFF
d_gene: TRBD2
v_gene: TRBV24-1
abundance: -
j_gene: TRBJ2-1

CDR3nt: TGTGCCAGCAGCGGAAGGGGGCAGTCCTATAATTCACCCCTCCACTTT
CDR3aa: CASSGRGQSYNSPLHF
d_gene: TRBD1
v_gene: TRBV9
abundance: -
j_gene: TRBJ1-6

CDR3nt: TGTGCCAGTAGTATATCCTTCGACAGGGTCAACAAAGCTTTCTTT
CDR3aa: CASSISFDRVNKAFF
d_gene: TRBD1
v_gene: TRBV19
abundance: -
j_gene: TRBJ1-1

CDR3nt: TGTGCCAGCAGTTTTACCGGACAGGGAGCCGGGGAGCTGTTTTTT
CDR3aa: CASSFTGQGAGELFF
d_gene: TRBD1
v_gene: TRBV28
abundance: many
j_gene: TRBJ2-2

CDR3nt: TGTGCCAGCAGGCCGGACAGGGACTCACCCCTCCACTTT
CDR3aa: CASRPDRDSPLHF
d_gene: TRBD1
v_gene: TRBV6-6
abundance: -
j_gene: TRBJ1-6

CDR3nt: TGTGCCAGCAGCCCGCTCGAGGCAGGGCCCCCGACTGAAGCTTTCTTT
CDR3aa: CASSPLEAGPPTEAFF
d_gene: -
v_gene: TRBV27
abundance: -
j_gene: TRBJ1-1

CDR3nt: TGTGCCAGCAGCCCCCACGAGACAGGGGGCGCCAGGACTGAAGCTTTCTTT
CDR3aa: CASSPHETGGARTEAFF
d_gene: TRBD1
v_gene: TRBV13
abundance: -
j_gene: TRBJ1-1

CDR3nt: TGTGCCAGCAGCCCGGGAGGGTACAATGAGCAGTTCTTC
CDR3aa: CASSPGGYNEQFF
d_gene: TRBD2
v_gene: TRBV3-1/TRBV3-2
abundance: few
j_gene: TRBJ2-1

CDR3nt: TGTGCCAGCCACGACAGGGTCAATCAGCCCCAGCATTTT
CDR3aa: CASHDRVNQPQHF
d_gene: TRBD1
v_gene: TRBV19
abundance: -
j_gene: TRBJ1-5

CDR3nt: TGTGCCAGCAGTTTATCCGGGGGGGCCCGAGAGCAGTACTTC
CDR3aa: CASSLSGGAREQYF
d_gene: TRBD2
v_gene: TRBV27
abundance: -
j_gene: TRBJ2-7

CDR3nt: TGCGCCAGCAGCCAAGAGTTGGCGGGGGGGCGCGAACAAGAGACCCAGTACTTC
CDR3aa: CASSQELAGGREQETQYF
d_gene: TRBD2
v_gene: TRBV4-3
abundance: -
j_gene: TRBJ2-5

CDR3nt: TGTGCCAGCAGTCAACAGGGGTCCTACGAGCAGTACTTC
CDR3aa: CASSQQGSYEQYF
d_gene: TRBD1
v_gene: TRBV6-4
abundance: -
j_gene: TRBJ2-7

CDR3nt: TGCGCCAGCAGCCCATCCGGACATGTCCAGGATACGCAGTATTTT
CDR3aa: CASSPSGHVQDTQYF
d_gene: -
v_gene: TRBV4-1
abundance: -
j_gene: TRBJ2-3

CDR3nt: TGTGCCAGCAGTGAAGTCAGGGCCGGACAGCCCCAGCATTTT
CDR3aa: CASSEVRAGQPQHF
d_gene: -
v_gene: TRBV2
abundance: once
j_gene: TRBJ1-5

CDR3nt: TGCGCCAGCAGTGAGGGTGCGTCTGGGGCCAACGTCCTGACTTTC
CDR3aa: CASSEGASGANVLTF
d_gene: -
v_gene: TRBV10-2
abundance: once
j_gene: TRBJ2-6

CDR3nt: TGCAGCGTTGCGGAGGGACTCTATGGCTACACCTTC
CDR3aa: CSVAEGLYGYTF
d_gene: -
v_gene: TRBV29-1
abundance: once
j_gene: TRBJ1-2

CDR3nt: TGTGCCAGCAGTTACGGAAACAGGGAAGTTGGAGAGCAGTACTTC
CDR3aa: CASSYGNREVGEQYF
d_gene: -
v_gene: TRBV6-6
abundance: -
j_gene: TRBJ2-7

CDR3nt: TGTGCCAGCAGCTTAGGTGGGGCTTCGGGCACAGATACGCAGTATTTT
CDR3aa: CASSLGGASGTDTQYF
d_gene: -
v_gene: TRBV7-2
abundance: -
j_gene: TRBJ2-3

CDR3nt: TGTGCCAGCAGTGAAACAAGTGGTTTTGGTGAAAAACTGTTTTTT
CDR3aa: CASSETSGFGEKLFF
d_gene: -
v_gene: TRBV6-1
abundance: -
j_gene: TRBJ1-4

CDR3nt: TGTGCCAGCAGCCACCTATGGACAGGGCACTCCTACGAGCAGTACTTC
CDR3aa: CASSHLWTGHSYEQYF
d_gene: TRBD1
v_gene: TRBV3-1/TRBV3-2
abundance: once
j_gene: TRBJ2-7

CDR3nt: TGCAGCGTTGACTCAGGGGGCCGGGGCTACACCTTC
CDR3aa: CSVDSGGRGYTF
d_gene: TRBD1
v_gene: TRBV29-1
abundance: -
j_gene: TRBJ1-2

CDR3nt: TGTGCCAGCACCAAGGATGGAGGTGGTACGCAGTATTTT
CDR3aa: CASTKDGGGTQYF
d_gene: -
v_gene: TRBV7-9
abundance: once
j_gene: TRBJ2-3

CDR3nt: TGTGCCGGGAGGACAGGGGGGAATTCACCCCTCCACTTT
CDR3aa: CAGRTGGNSPLHF
d_gene: TRBD1
v_gene: TRBV2
abundance: -
j_gene: TRBJ1-6

CDR3nt: TGTGCCAGCAGCCCGCAGAATAATTCACCCCTCCACTTT
CDR3aa: CASSPQNNSPLHF
d_gene: -
v_gene: TRBV3-1/TRBV3-2
abundance: -
j_gene: TRBJ1-6

CDR3nt: TGTGCCATCAGTGAGTCTCTTTTGAAAACGGCGGACTCTGGAAACACCATATATTTT
CDR3aa: CAISESLLKTADSGNTIYF
d_gene: -
v_gene: TRBV10-3
abundance: -
j_gene: TRBJ1-3

CDR3nt: TGTGCCATCAGTAAGGACAGGGGAAGAAGCAATCAGCCCCAGCATTTT
CDR3aa: CAISKDRGRSNQPQHF
d_gene: TRBD1
v_gene: TRBV10-3
abundance: few
j_gene: TRBJ1-5

CDR3nt: TGTGCCACCGGGGACAGCCCCACCTACGAGCAGTACTTC
CDR3aa: CATGDSPTYEQYF
d_gene: TRBD1
v_gene: TRBV10-3
abundance: once
j_gene: TRBJ2-7

CDR3nt: TGCGCCAGCAGCCAGAACCCGGGACAGGGAAATGAAGCTTTCTTT
CDR3aa: CASSQNPGQGNEAFF
d_gene: TRBD1
v_gene: TRBV4-1
abundance: -
j_gene: TRBJ1-1

CDR3nt: TGCGCCAGCAGCACGGACAGCCCTAACTATGGCTACACCTTC
CDR3aa: CASSTDSPNYGYTF
d_gene: -
v_gene: TRBV5-1
abundance: -
j_gene: TRBJ1-2

CDR3nt: TGTGCCAGCAGCTTCATATCGACTAATGAGCAGTTCTTC
CDR3aa: CASSFISTNEQFF
d_gene: -
v_gene: TRBV5-4
abundance: -
j_gene: TRBJ2-1

CDR3nt: TGTGCCAGCAGCTTAGAGGGACAGGGGTACAATGAGCAGTTCTTC
CDR3aa: CASSLEGQGYNEQFF
d_gene: TRBD1
v_gene: TRBV7-2
abundance: -
j_gene: TRBJ2-1

CDR3nt: TGTGCCAGCAGCCCCCGGGGAAGCTCTGGGGCCAACGTCCTGACTTTC
CDR3aa: CASSPRGSSGANVLTF
d_gene: -
v_gene: TRBV3-1/TRBV3-2
abundance: -
j_gene: TRBJ2-6

CDR3nt: TGTGCCAGCAGTTTATCGCTCCCTTCGGGTCACTATGGCTACACCTTC
CDR3aa: CASSLSLPSGHYGYTF
d_gene: -
v_gene: TRBV27
abundance: -
j_gene: TRBJ1-2

CDR3nt: TGTGCCATCGGGCCGCCCGGCGCAGATACGCAGTATTTT
CDR3aa: CAIGPPGADTQYF
d_gene: -
v_gene: TRBV10-3
abundance: -
j_gene: TRBJ2-3

CDR3nt: TGTGCCAGCAGCACAAGACAAGATCAACCCCTCCACTTT
CDR3aa: CASSTRQDQPLHF
d_gene: -
v_gene: TRBV9
abundance: -
j_gene: TRBJ1-6

CDR3nt: TGTGCCAGCAGTTCCGCCGGGGTCCAAGAGACCCAGTACTTC
CDR3aa: CASSSAGVQETQYF
d_gene: -
v_gene: TRBV27
abundance: once
j_gene: TRBJ2-5

CDR3nt: TGTGCCAGCAGTTCGTTAAGTGGGCTAAGCAATCAGCCCCAGCATTTT
CDR3aa: CASSSLSGLSNQPQHF
d_gene: -
v_gene: TRBV27
abundance: -
j_gene: TRBJ1-5

CDR3nt: TGTGCCAGCAGTTATACAACTAATGAAAAACTGTTTTTT
CDR3aa: CASSYTTNEKLFF
d_gene: -
v_gene: TRBV6-5
abundance: -
j_gene: TRBJ1-4

CDR3nt: TGCGCCAGCAGCTCAAGCACTAGCGGGGGGGGCACAGATACGCAGTATTTT
CDR3aa: CASSSSTSGGGTDTQYF
d_gene: TRBD2
v_gene: TRBV5-1
abundance: -
j_gene: TRBJ2-3

CDR3nt: TGTGCCAGTAAACCAGAACAGGGGGACTACACCGGGGAGCTGTTTTTT
CDR3aa: CASKPEQGDYTGELFF
d_gene: TRBD1
v_gene: TRBV19
abundance: few
j_gene: TRBJ2-2

CDR3nt: TGTGCCAGCAAAACTAGCGGGGGGGCGTACGAGCAGTACTTC
CDR3aa: CASKTSGGAYEQYF
d_gene: TRBD2
v_gene: TRBV27
abundance: -
j_gene: TRBJ2-7

CDR3nt: TGTGCCAGTAGTAGTGCGACAGGGCACTCTGGAAACACCATATATTTT
CDR3aa: CASSSATGHSGNTIYF
d_gene: TRBD1
v_gene: TRBV19
abundance: -
j_gene: TRBJ1-3

CDR3nt: TGTGCCAGCAGCCTGGGGACTACATACAATGAGCAGTTCTTC
CDR3aa: CASSLGTTYNEQFF
d_gene: TRBD2
v_gene: TRBV7-3
abundance: -
j_gene: TRBJ2-1

CDR3nt: TGTGCCAGCAGCTCAGACAGGGAAAATGAAAAACTGTTTTTT
CDR3aa: CASSSDRENEKLFF
d_gene: -
v_gene: TRBV12-1
abundance: -
j_gene: TRBJ1-4

CDR3nt: TGCGCCAGCAGCTTGGTGGACAGAGACACAGATACGCAGTATTTT
CDR3aa: CASSLVDRDTDTQYF
d_gene: -
v_gene: TRBV5-1
abundance: -
j_gene: TRBJ2-3

CDR3nt: TGTGCCAGCAGCAGACAGGACAGCTCCTACAATGAGCAGTTCTTC
CDR3aa: CASSRQDSSYNEQFF
d_gene: -
v_gene: TRBV11-2
abundance: -
j_gene: TRBJ2-1

CDR3nt: TGTGCCAGCAGTTTATCCAGGGGGCTAGGGGAGACCCAGTACTTC
CDR3aa: CASSLSRGLGETQYF
d_gene: TRBD1
v_gene: TRBV27
abundance: -
j_gene: TRBJ2-5

CDR3nt: TGTGCCATCGCGATGACTAGCGGGGGCTCCTACGAGCAGTACTTC
CDR3aa: CAIAMTSGGSYEQYF
d_gene: TRBD2
v_gene: TRBV10-3
abundance: -
j_gene: TRBJ2-7